This T cell receptor beta chain is drawn from a study of T cell changes during pregnancy in multiple sclerosis. V lost 6 bases and J lost 5; bases outside the gene matches: 12. CDR1 is SGHAT, CDR2 FQNNGV, per germline. The CDR3 loop spans 16 amino acids. Sequencing was performed with immunoSEQ multiplex PCR; in TCRdb, only in-frame clones are kept and a portion is missing. The sample records 43,000 or so clones, roughly 90% being singletons. This sequence joins TRBV11-2 and TRBJ2-5; 10 nucleotides agree with TRBD2. The material sequenced was PBMCs (not recorded whether the cells were cultured). This TCR was sampled from a female donor with multiple sclerosis, enrolled in a pregnancy study. CDR3 amino acids: CASRRALAGVVETQYF. The CDR3 nucleotides read TGTGCCAGCAGGAGGGCCCTAGCGGGAGTGGTCGAGACCCAGTACTTC.